Listed below are T cell receptor beta chains from one sample, sequenced in a study of OX40 agonist ivuxolimab in advanced cancers. The assay was immunoSEQ multiplex PCR, and TCRdb's table has in-frame clones only and misses some. The table records tens of thousands of clones, around 85% of them present only once. The sequences come from CD4+ or CD8+ T cells sorted from blood, collected in a trial of the OX40 agonist ivuxolimab. These receptors were collected from an adult with an advanced solid tumor such as melanoma, head and neck, liver or kidney cancer. Each CDR3 is given with its conserved first and last residue. D genes are given only for firm matches. Only some rows state a clone size, as once, few, many or a class for expanded clones.

j_gene | v_gene | d_gene | abundance | CDR3aa | CDR3nt
TRBJ2-5 | TRBV5-1 | NA | once | CASSLSPRQETQYF | TGCGCCAGCAGCTTGAGCCCTCGTCAAGAGACCCAGTACTTC
TRBJ2-7 | TRBV19 | NA | once | CASSSPYQSSYEQYF | TGTGCCAGTAGCTCACCGTACCAGAGCTCCTACGAGCAGTACTTC
TRBJ1-2 | TRBV29-1 | NA | NA | CSVEGGGTYGYTF | TGCAGCGTTGAGGGGGGCGGCACCTATGGCTACACCTTC
TRBJ2-1 | TRBV19 | TRBD2 | NA | CASSILAGGLNEQFF | TGTGCCAGTAGTATACTAGCGGGGGGGCTGAATGAGCAGTTCTTC
TRBJ2-7 | TRBV7-6 | TRBD1 | NA | CASSPRDRGSYEQYF | TGTGCCAGCAGCCCAAGGGACAGGGGATCCTACGAGCAGTACTTC
TRBJ1-1 | TRBV9 | NA | NA | CASSVAAAGLEAFF | TGTGCCAGCAGCGTAGCGGCGGCAGGGCTTGAAGCTTTCTTT
TRBJ2-1 | TRBV14 | TRBD2 | NA | CASSRSGSLNEQFF | TGTGCCAGCAGCCGGAGCGGGAGTTTAAATGAGCAGTTCTTC
TRBJ2-3 | TRBV6-4 | TRBD2 | NA | CASSDSSGGGTDTQYF | TGTGCCAGCAGTGACTCTAGCGGGGGCGGCACAGATACGCAGTATTTT
TRBJ2-2 | TRBV19 | TRBD1 | once | CASSSDRGFTGELFF | TGTGCCAGTAGCTCGGACAGGGGTTTCACCGGGGAGCTGTTTTTT
TRBJ1-1 | TRBV19 | NA | NA | CASSIPGSLLNTEAFF | TGTGCCAGTAGTATTCCCGGGTCCCTGCTGAACACTGAAGCTTTCTTT
TRBJ2-1 | TRBV7-3 | TRBD2 | NA | CASSSTGGPYNEQFF | TGTGCCAGCAGCTCAACGGGGGGACCCTACAATGAGCAGTTCTTC
TRBJ2-7 | TRBV27 | NA | once | CASSLSFDIYPEQYF | TGTGCCAGCAGTTTATCCTTCGACATTTACCCCGAGCAGTACTTC
TRBJ1-5 | TRBV9 | TRBD1 | NA | CASSVPYGTGCRNSNQPQHF | TGTGCCAGCAGCGTACCCTACGGGACAGGGTGTAGGAATAGCAATCAGCCCCAGCATTTT
TRBJ1-5 | TRBV19 | TRBD1 | NA | CASSIGQGVLGNQPQHF | TGTGCCAGTAGTATTGGACAGGGGGTATTAGGCAATCAGCCCCAGCATTTT
TRBJ1-2 | TRBV5-4 | NA | NA | CASSPGGAGESYTF | TGTGCCAGCAGCCCGGGGGGCGCGGGAGAGAGCTACACCTTC